The rows below give T cell receptor beta chains drawn from one sample of a study of blood T cell repertoires in COVID-19. The assay was immunoSEQ multiplex PCR, and TCRdb's table has in-frame clones only and misses some. In the table there are some 100,000 clones, about 90% of which are singletons. Input material: peripheral blood. The origin of the receptors is a man aged 25-40 years in a cohort sampled during active COVID-19. The CDR3 runs from the conserved cysteine through the conserved F or W. D genes are given only for firm matches. Not every row has a clone size; where given, it reads once, few, many or a size class.

TRBJ1-1 13 . TRBD1 TRBV6-2/TRBV6-3 TGTGCCAGCAGTTCCGGGACAGGGGGTGAAGCTTTCTTT CASSSGTGGEAFF
TRBJ1-4 14 . TRBD1 TRBV5-1 TGCGCCAGCGGGGACAGCGCAACTAATGAAAAACTGTTTTTT CASGDSATNEKLFF
TRBJ1-6 14 . . TRBV5-4 TGTGCCAGCAGCTTGGACCCAGGGGTCCTCACCCTCCACTTT CASSLDPGVLTLHF
TRBJ2-2 18 . TRBD2 TRBV13 TGTGCCAGCAGCCCAGCGGGTAGCGGGGGGGCCCACACCGGGGAGCTGTTTTTT CASSPAGSGGAHTGELFF
TRBJ1-2 12 . . TRBV7-9 TGTGCCAGCAGCTTAGATGAGGGAGGCTACACCTTC CASSLDEGGYTF
TRBJ2-1 15 once TRBD1 TRBV3-1/TRBV3-2 TGTGCCAGCAGCCACCGACAGGGGAACTACAATGAGCAGTTCTTC CASSHRQGNYNEQFF
TRBJ2-7 15 . . TRBV5-8 TGTGCCAGCAGCTGGTCCACAGGGCATAACTACGAGCAGTACTTC CASSWSTGHNYEQYF
TRBJ2-2 14 . . TRBV5-1 TGCGCCAGCAGCCCGACAGACAACACCGGGGAGCTGTTTTTT CASSPTDNTGELFF
TRBJ2-2 15 once TRBD1 TRBV19 TGTGCCAGTAGTATACGAGGGGGCAGGACCGGGGAGCTGTTTTTT CASSIRGGRTGELFF
TRBJ1-6 16 . TRBD1 TRBV7-2 TGTGCCAGCAGCCAAGCTACCGGGACAGCAAATTCACCCCTCCACTTT CASSQATGTANSPLHF
TRBJ2-1 15 . . TRBV7-2 TGTGCCAGCAGCTTAGTGGCCGAGGCCTACAATGAGCAGTTCTTC CASSLVAEAYNEQFF
TRBJ2-7 14 . TRBD2 TRBV28 TGTGCCAGCAGACACACTAGCGGGGGGCTCGAGCAGTACTTC CASRHTSGGLEQYF
TRBJ2-3 13 . TRBD2 TRBV6-5 TGTGCCAGCAGTAGAAGCGGGGTCGATACGCAGTATTTT CASSRSGVDTQYF
TRBJ2-1 15 . TRBD2 TRBV24-1 TGTGCCACCAGTGGGCGTGGGACTAACCCCAATGAGCAGTTCTTC CATSGRGTNPNEQFF
TRBJ2-7 16 few TRBD2 TRBV6-2/TRBV6-3 TGTGCCAGCAGTTACTGGACTAGCGGGGGCACCTACGAGCAGTACTTC CASSYWTSGGTYEQYF
TRBJ2-1 15 . . TRBV18 TGTGCCAGCTCACAGAACTCGGACAGTTACAATGAGCAGTTCTTC CASSQNSDSYNEQFF
TRBJ2-7 14 . TRBD1 TRBV19 TGTGCCAGTGGACCGGGACAGGCCTCCTACGAGCAGTACTTC CASGPGQASYEQYF
TRBJ2-7 13 . . TRBV5-1 TGCGCCAGCAGCTTTCTGGCGGACTACGAGCAGTACTTC CASSFLADYEQYF
TRBJ2-5 12 . TRBD2 TRBV10-3 TGTGCCATCGGGGGGGTTCGAGAGACCCAGTACTTC CAIGGVRETQYF
TRBJ2-4 14 . . TRBV29-1 TGCAGCGTTGGAGGACACCTAGCCAAAAACATTCAGTACTTC CSVGGHLAKNIQYF
TRBJ1-1 14 . TRBD1 TRBV19 TGTGCCAGTAGTCTCCACCGGGACAGGACTGAAGCTTTCTTT CASSLHRDRTEAFF
TRBJ2-3 14 . . TRBV6-5 TGTGCCACCTCCCGGGACATAGGCACAGATACGCAGTATTTT CATSRDIGTDTQYF
TRBJ2-5 16 . TRBD2 TRBV7-8 TGTGCCATTCTACGGAGCGGGGGCACTAGACAAGAGACCCAGTACTTC CAILRSGGTRQETQYF
TRBJ2-3 15 . TRBD2 TRBV7-2 TGTGCCAGCAGCTTAGTAGGGAATAGCGGGGCACAGCAGTATTTT CASSLVGNSGAQQYF